This TCR beta chain was found in a study of blood T cell repertoires in COVID-19. Overall study context: Sources were T cells, B-cell-depleted T cells, or PBMCs; the material itself was cDNA or gDNA.

In the original processing: Estimation of nucleated cell counts relied on the amplification of reference gene primers. Libraries were prepared by immunoSEQ multiplex PCR; TCRdb keeps only in-frame clonotypes and omits some of them. V and J calls and clone size are those listed in that table; D and trimming were worked out from the DNA. The sample gives over 130,000 clones, 75% to 85% of which show up once; around 3.2% is in the top ten. Input material: peripheral blood. The clonotype comes from a man aged 45-65 years with acute or convalescent COVID-19.

Written as DNA, the CDR3 is TGTGCCAGTAGTCCCCGGGGCGCAGAGGGGGTCAAAAACATTCAGTACTTC. It translates to CASSPRGAEGVKNIQYF. The chain has TRBV19 and TRBJ2-4, with TRBD1 as a possible D gene (6 bases). Trimming left V 5 bases short and J 3 bases short, with 20 bases between. The CDR3 contains 17 residues. Per germline, CDR1 LNHDA and CDR2 SQIVND (reference sequence). The full variable domain, rest sourced from reference TRBV19 and TRBJ2-4, is DGGITQSPKYLFRKEGQNVTLSCEQNLNHDAMYWYRQDPGQGLRLIYYSQIVNDFQKGDIAEGYSVSREKKESFPLTVTSAQKNPTAFYLCASSPRGAEGVKNIQYFGAGTRLSVL.